This T cell receptor (beta chain) was identified in a study of cytomegalovirus exposure and HLA in healthy donors. This PCR relied on a set of 60 Vbeta primers and 13 Jbeta primers. Some clones are missing from TCRdb's copy, which holds only in-frame ones; the method was immunoSEQ multiplex PCR. Here the sample spans some 85,000 clones, about 73% being singletons. CDR1 LGHNA and CDR2 YSLEER come from the germline V gene. V lost 6 bases to trimming and J lost 4 bases; unmatched junction nucleotides: 5. The CDR3 is made up of 13 amino acids. Sequenced sample: PBMCs. This rearrangement joins TRBV4-3 to TRBJ1-2; TRBD1 matches at 7 bases. The TCR sequence derives from a woman aged 40 to 55 in good health and CMV-seropositive. The CDR3 nucleotides read TGCGCCAGCAGTCGGGACAGTTTCTATGGCTACACCTTC. Translation: CASSRDSFYGYTF.